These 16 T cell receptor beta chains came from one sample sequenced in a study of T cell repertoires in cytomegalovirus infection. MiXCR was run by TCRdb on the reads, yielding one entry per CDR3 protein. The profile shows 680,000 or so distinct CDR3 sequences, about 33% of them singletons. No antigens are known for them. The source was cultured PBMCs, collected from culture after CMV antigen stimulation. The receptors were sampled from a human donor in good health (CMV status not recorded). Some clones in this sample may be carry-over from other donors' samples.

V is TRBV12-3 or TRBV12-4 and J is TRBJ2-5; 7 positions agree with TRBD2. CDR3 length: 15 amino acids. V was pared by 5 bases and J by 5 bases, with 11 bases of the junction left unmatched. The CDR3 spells CASSDKAGPIETQYF. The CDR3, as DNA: TGTGCCAGCAGTGACAAAGCGGGGCCCATCGAGACCCAGTACTTC.

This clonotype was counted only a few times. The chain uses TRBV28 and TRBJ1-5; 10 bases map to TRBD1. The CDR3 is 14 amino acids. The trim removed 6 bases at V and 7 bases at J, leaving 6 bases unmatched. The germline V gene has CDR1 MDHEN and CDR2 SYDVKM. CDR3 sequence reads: CASSPGDRGQPQHF. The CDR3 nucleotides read TGTGCCAGCAGCCCAGGGGACAGGGGACAGCCCCAGCATTTT.

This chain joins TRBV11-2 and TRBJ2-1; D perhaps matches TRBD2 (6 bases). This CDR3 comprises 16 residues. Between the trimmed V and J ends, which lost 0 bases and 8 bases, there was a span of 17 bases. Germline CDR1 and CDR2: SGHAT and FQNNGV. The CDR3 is CASSLELADEGYEQFF. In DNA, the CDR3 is TGTGCCAGCAGCTTAGAGTTAGCGGACGAGGGGTATGAGCAGTTCTTC.

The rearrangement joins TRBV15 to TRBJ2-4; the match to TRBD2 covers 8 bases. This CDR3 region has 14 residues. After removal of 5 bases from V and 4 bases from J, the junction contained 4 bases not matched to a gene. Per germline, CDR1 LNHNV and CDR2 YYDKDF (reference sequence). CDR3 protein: CATSGAGVKNIQYF. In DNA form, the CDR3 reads TGTGCCACCAGCGGAGCGGGGGTGAAAAACATTCAGTACTTC.

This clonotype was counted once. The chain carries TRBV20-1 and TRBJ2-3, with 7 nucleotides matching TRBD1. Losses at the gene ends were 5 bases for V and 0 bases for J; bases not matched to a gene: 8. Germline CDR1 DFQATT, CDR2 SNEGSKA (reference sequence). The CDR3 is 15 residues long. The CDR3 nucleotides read TGCAGTGCTTGGGCAGGGGGAAATAGCACAGATACGCAGTATTTT. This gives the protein CSAWAGGNSTDTQYF.

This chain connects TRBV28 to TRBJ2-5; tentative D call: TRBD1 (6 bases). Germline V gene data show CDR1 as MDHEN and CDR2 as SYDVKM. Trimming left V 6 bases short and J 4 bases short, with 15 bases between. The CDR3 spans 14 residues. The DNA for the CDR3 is TGTGCCAGCAGACCTACCGGGACAATAGAGACCCAGTACTTC. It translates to CASRPTGTIETQYF.

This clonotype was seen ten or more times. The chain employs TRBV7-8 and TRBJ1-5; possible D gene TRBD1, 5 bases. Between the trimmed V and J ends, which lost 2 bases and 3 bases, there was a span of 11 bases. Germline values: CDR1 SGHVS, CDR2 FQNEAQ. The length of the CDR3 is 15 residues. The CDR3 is CASSLREGPNQPQHF. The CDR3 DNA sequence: TGTGCCAGCAGCTTAAGGGAGGGGCCCAATCAGCCCCAGCATTTT. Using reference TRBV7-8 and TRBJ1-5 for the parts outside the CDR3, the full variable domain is GAGVSQSPRYKVAKRGQDVALRCDPISGHVSLFWYQQALGQGPEFLTYFQNEAQLDKSGLPSDRFFAERPEGSVSTLKIQRTQQEDSAVYLCASSLREGPNQPQHFGDGTRLSIL.

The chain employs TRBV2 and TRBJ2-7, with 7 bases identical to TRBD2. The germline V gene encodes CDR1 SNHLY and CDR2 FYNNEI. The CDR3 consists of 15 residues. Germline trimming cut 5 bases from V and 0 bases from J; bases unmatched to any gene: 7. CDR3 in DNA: TGTGCCAGCAGTCCATATAGCGGGCACTCCTACGAGCAGTACTTC. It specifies CASSPYSGHSYEQYF.

The CDR3 region is CASRLRAEQPQHF. CDR3 bases: TGTGCCAGCAGACTAAGGGCGGAACAGCCCCAGCATTTT. This chain uses TRBV27 with TRBJ1-5; D ambiguous. The CDR3 runs 13 residues. The germline CDR1 and CDR2 sequences are MNHEY and SMNVEV (reference sequence). Trimming pared 6 bases from V and 7 bases from J, leaving 13 bases between.

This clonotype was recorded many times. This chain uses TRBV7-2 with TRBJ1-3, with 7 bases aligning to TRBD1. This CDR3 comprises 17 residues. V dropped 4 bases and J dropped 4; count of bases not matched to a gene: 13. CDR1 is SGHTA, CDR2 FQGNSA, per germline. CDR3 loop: CASSYRLRQGAGNTIYF. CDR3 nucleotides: TGTGCCAGCAGCTACAGACTACGACAGGGAGCCGGAAACACCATATATTTT.

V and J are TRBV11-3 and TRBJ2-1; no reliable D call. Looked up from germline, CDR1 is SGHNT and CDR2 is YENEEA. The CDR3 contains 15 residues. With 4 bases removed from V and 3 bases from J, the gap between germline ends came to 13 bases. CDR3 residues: CASSWGGADYNEQFF. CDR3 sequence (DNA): TGTGCCAGCAGCTGGGGTGGAGCAGACTACAATGAGCAGTTCTTC.

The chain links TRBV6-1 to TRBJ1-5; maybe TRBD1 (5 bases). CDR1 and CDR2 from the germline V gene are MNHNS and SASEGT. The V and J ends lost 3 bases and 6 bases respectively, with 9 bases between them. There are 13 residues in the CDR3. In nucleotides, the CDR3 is TGTGCCAGCAGTGATAACGGGGCTCAGCCCCAGCATTTT. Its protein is CASSDNGAQPQHF.

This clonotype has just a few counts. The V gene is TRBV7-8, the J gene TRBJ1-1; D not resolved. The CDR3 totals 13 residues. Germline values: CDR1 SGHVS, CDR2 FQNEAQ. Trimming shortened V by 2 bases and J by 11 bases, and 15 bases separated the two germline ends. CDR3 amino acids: CASSLRAREGAFF. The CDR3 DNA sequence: TGTGCCAGCAGCTTACGGGCCCGTGAAGGCGCTTTCTTT.

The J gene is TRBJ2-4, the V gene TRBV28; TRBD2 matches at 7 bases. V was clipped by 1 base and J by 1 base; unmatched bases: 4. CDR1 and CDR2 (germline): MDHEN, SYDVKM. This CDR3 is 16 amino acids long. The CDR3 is CASSLFHSGAKNIQYF. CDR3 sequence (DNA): TGTGCCAGCAGTTTATTTCATAGCGGGGCCAAAAACATTCAGTACTTC.

Here the CDR3 DNA reads TGTGCCAGCAGTGAGGGCAGGGAAGCCCAGCCCCAGCATTTT. Its protein is CASSEGREAQPQHF. The chain links TRBV6-6 to TRBJ1-5; a weak D match, TRBD1 (5 bases). The CDR3 is made up of 14 amino acids. Trimming removed 5 bases from V and 7 bases from J, with 15 bases in between. Germline values: CDR1 MNHNY, CDR2 SVGAGI (reference sequence).

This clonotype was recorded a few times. This CDR3 is CASSAADGGAGELFF. The CDR3 DNA reads as TGTGCCAGCAGCGCGGCCGATGGGGGGGCCGGGGAGCTGTTTTTT. This chain joins TRBV7-2 and TRBJ2-2, with 7 nucleotides matching TRBD2. CDR3 length: 15 residues. The J segment lost 6 bases and the V segment lost 5 bases, leaving 9 bases of the junction unmatched. Germline-derived CDR1 and CDR2 are SGHTA and FQGNSA.